This record covers a single T cell receptor beta chain. No antigen is known for it. These data are taken from a study of T cells expressing NK-cell markers. About the study: Repertoires of TCR beta were obtained from T cells sorted as CD3+CD56+NKG2C+, CD3+CD56+NKG2C- and CD3+CD56-NKG2C+. One of eight sequenced donors was HCMV-seronegative; the other seven were seropositive.

TCRdb reprocessed the 5' RACE reads and keeps a single row for each CDR3 protein, giving no DNA. This sample lists about 380,000 distinct CDR3 sequences; its ten largest clones have 5.2%. The CDR3 runs 14 residues. Germline-derived CDR1 and CDR2 are MDHEN and SYDVKM. The study, taken as a whole, reports: What remained unclear was the HCMV specificity of expanded NKG2C+ T cell clones.

The chain employs TRBV28 and TRBJ2-5; TCRdb selects TRBD2, and the lack of DNA leaves this call unchecked. The TCR was taken from a man aged 18 to 69 in good health. Sequencing used blood T cells: a sorted CD56 or NKG2C T cell subset, CD4+ or CD8+ T cells, or bulk PBMC T cells (not recorded which). Here the CDR3 reads CASSSTSGQETQYF.